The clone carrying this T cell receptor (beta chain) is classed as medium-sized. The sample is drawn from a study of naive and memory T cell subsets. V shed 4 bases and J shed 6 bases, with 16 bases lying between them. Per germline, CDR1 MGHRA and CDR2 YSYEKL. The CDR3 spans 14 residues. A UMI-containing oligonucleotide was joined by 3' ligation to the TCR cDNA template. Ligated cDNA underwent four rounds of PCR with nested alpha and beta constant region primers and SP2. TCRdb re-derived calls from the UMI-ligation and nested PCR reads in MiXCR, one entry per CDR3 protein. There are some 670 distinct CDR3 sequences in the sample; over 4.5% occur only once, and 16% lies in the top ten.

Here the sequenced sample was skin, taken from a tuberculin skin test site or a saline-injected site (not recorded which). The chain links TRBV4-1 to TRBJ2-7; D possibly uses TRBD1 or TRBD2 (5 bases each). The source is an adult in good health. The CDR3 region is CASSLPGAPGEQYF. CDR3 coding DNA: TGCGCCAGCAGCCTGCCCGGGGCCCCGGGCGAGCAGTACTTC.